The T cell receptor beta chain under discussion was sequenced for a study of PD-L1 blockade in urothelial cancer. Overall study context: Blood gave a median approximately 130,000 T cells.

Each patient presented with locally advanced or metastatic urothelial carcinoma. The assay was immunoSEQ multiplex PCR, and TCRdb's table has in-frame clones only and misses some. This sample carries fewer than 75,000 clones, about 85% of them seen once, and the ten largest clones take roughly 4.5%. CDR3 length: 15 amino acids. V lost 4 bases and J lost 1, with 12 bases in between. Per the germline V gene, CDR1 is SGHKS and CDR2 is YYEKEE (reference sequence). The V gene is TRBV5-5, the J gene TRBJ2-4; D is possibly TRBD2 (5 bases). The sample was PBMCs, taken around atezolizumab (anti-PD-L1) treatment. This receptor was taken from a man aged 70-80 years with urothelial cancer. CDR3 amino acids: CASSPGTAAKNIQYF. In DNA form, the CDR3 reads TGTGCCAGCAGCCCGGGAACGGCCGCCAAAAACATTCAGTACTTC.